The 23 T cell receptor beta chains reported below all come from one sample, sequenced in a study of blood T cell repertoires in COVID-19 (dated by TCRdb to about 2020). Libraries were constructed by the immunoSEQ multiplex PCR assay. TCRdb re-hosts the immuneACCESS table, in-frame sequences only. Its copies lack some clones; in the studies checked, an unresolved V gene accounts for under half of them, and the cause for the rest is not known. This sample has about 400,000 clones in its table, and 86% of those were observed once. Almost 1.5% of the sample goes to the ten largest clones. Sample: peripheral blood. These receptors were taken from a woman under 40 with active or convalescent COVID-19.

The chain recombines TRBV11-2 with TRBJ2-2; 7 positions match TRBD2. This CDR3 comprises 16 residues. The V gene end was trimmed by 0 bases and the J gene end by 6 bases; junction bases not matched to a gene: 7. CDR1 is SGHAT, CDR2 FQNNGV, per germline. CDR3 DNA: TGTGCCAGCAGCTTAGATCAAGCGGGGCTAGCCGGGGAGCTGTTTTTT. Its translation: CASSLDQAGLAGELFF.

The rearrangement joins TRBV2 to TRBJ2-5; 9 positions match TRBD2. The CDR3 totals 18 residues. V lost 2 bases, J lost 4 bases, and 14 bases stayed unmatched. CDR1 and CDR2 from the germline V gene are SNHLY and FYNNEI. This chain's CDR3 is CASSEFGGSGGFAETQYF. CDR3 nucleotide sequence: TGTGCCAGCAGTGAATTCGGGGGTAGCGGGGGTTTTGCAGAGACCCAGTACTTC. The variable domain in full, completed from reference TRBV2 and TRBJ2-5, reads EPEVTQTPSHQVTQMGQEVILRCVPISNHLYFYWYRQILGQKVEFLVSFYNNEISEKSEIFDDQFSVERPDGSNFTLKIRSTKLEDSAMYFCASSEFGGSGGFAETQYFGPGTRLLVL.

The rearrangement links TRBV6-2 or TRBV6-3 to TRBJ1-5; 8 nucleotides align to TRBD1. CDR3 length: 17 residues. Unmatched junction bases numbered 8, after V lost 4 bases and J lost 0 bases. Germline V lookup: CDR1 MNHEY, CDR2 SVGEGT. The CDR3 here is CASSSILGTGSNQPQHF. The CDR3, as DNA: TGTGCCAGCAGTTCAATCTTGGGGACAGGTAGCAATCAGCCCCAGCATTTT.

The chain carries TRBV11-2 and TRBJ2-7; 9 bases map to TRBD2. The CDR3 totals 16 residues. Germline V CDR1 and CDR2: SGHAT, FQNNGV. V was clipped by 0 bases and J by 1 base; unmatched bases: 4. CDR3 region: CASSLERTSASYEQYF. The DNA of the CDR3 is TGTGCCAGCAGCTTAGAGCGGACTAGCGCATCCTACGAGCAGTACTTC.

The gene calls are TRBV10-2 and TRBJ2-7; 8 bases map to TRBD1. The J segment lost 4 bases and the V segment lost 4 bases, leaving 6 bases of the junction unmatched. Looked up from germline, CDR1 is WSHSY and CDR2 is SAAADI. The CDR3 contains 14 residues. The CDR3 loop is CASSATGGNYEQYF. The DNA for the CDR3 is TGCGCCAGCAGTGCAACAGGGGGGAATTACGAGCAGTACTTC.

The V and J genes are TRBV5-6 and TRBJ2-4; maybe TRBD1 (6 bases). The V and J ends lost 5 bases and 9 bases respectively, with 15 bases between them. Per the germline V gene, CDR1 is SGHDT and CDR2 is YYEEEE. This CDR3 has 13 residues. The CDR3 sequence is CASSSRGIGIQYF. The CDR3 region has the DNA TGTGCCAGCAGTTCCAGGGGTATCGGCATTCAGTACTTC.

This clone was observed a few times. The chain is built from TRBV5-1 and TRBJ2-7, with 7 bases fitting TRBD1. The CDR3 extends over 14 amino acids. V shed 4 bases, J shed 6 bases, and the junction held 10 bases outside the gene matches. The germline CDR1 and CDR2 sequences are SGHRS and YFSETQ. This CDR3 reads CASSPRQGGGEQYF. The CDR3 DNA is TGCGCCAGCAGCCCGCGACAGGGCGGTGGCGAGCAGTACTTC.

V gene TRBV6-5 combines with J gene TRBJ1-6; TRBD1 matches at 9 bases. This CDR3 region has 14 residues. The V gene end was trimmed by 10 bases and the J gene end by 8 bases; junction bases not matched to a gene: 9. Germline V gene data show CDR1 as MNHEY and CDR2 as SVGAGI. CDR3 nucleotide sequence: TGTGCCACGCGGGGGGACAGGGCTTATTCACCCCTCCACTTT. Encoded protein: CATRGDRAYSPLHF.

The genes are TRBV18 and TRBJ1-3, with unresolved D. From germline, CDR1 is KGHSH and CDR2 LQKENI. This CDR3 has 15 residues. V gave up 2 bases and J gave up 0 bases, with 8 bases separating them. The CDR3 sequence: CASSPAVGSGNTIYF. The CDR3 DNA follows: TGTGCCAGCTCACCAGCCGTCGGCTCTGGAAACACCATATATTTT.

V gene TRBV5-1 combines with J gene TRBJ2-5; 8 nucleotides align to TRBD1. Trimming took 0 bases from V and 6 from J; bases not matched to a gene: 4. Germline V gives CDR1 SGHRS, CDR2 YFSETQ. There are 14 residues in the CDR3. CDR3 in DNA: TGCGCCAGCAGCTTGGGTCAGGGGGCAAAGACCCAGTACTTC. This sequence encodes CASSLGQGAKTQYF.

The rearrangement links TRBV6-2 or TRBV6-3 to TRBJ2-1; D might be TRBD2 (6 bases). Germline lookup yields CDR1 MNHEY and CDR2 SVGEGT. The CDR3 spans 13 residues. Trimming removed 6 bases at V and 5 bases at J, with 11 bases between. CDR3 coding DNA: TGTGCCAGCAGCCAGGGACTTCACAATGAGCAGTTCTTC. Encoded protein: CASSQGLHNEQFF.

This clone was seen a handful of times. The chain links TRBV28 to TRBJ1-2, with 7 bases identical to TRBD1. Losses at the gene ends were 5 bases for V and 8 bases for J; bases not matched to a gene: 5. The germline V gene has CDR1 MDHEN and CDR2 SYDVKM. This CDR3 contains 12 residues. The CDR3 nucleotides read TGTGCCAGCAGTGTGAACAGGGGAGGCTACACCTTC. This encodes CASSVNRGGYTF.

The chain is built from TRBV7-8 and TRBJ2-5, with unresolved D. Germline CDR1 and CDR2: SGHVS and FQNEAQ. Trimming removed 10 bases from V and 2 bases from J, with 17 bases in between. There are 14 residues in the CDR3. The CDR3 region has the DNA TGTGCCATCACGAAGAATGGGCCACAAGAGACCCAGTACTTC. It is translated as CAITKNGPQETQYF.

This clone has just a few counts. The chain links TRBV6-5 to TRBJ1-2; perhaps TRBD1 as D (6 bases). The V gene lost 2 bases and the J gene lost 4 bases, with 14 bases spanning the gap. This CDR3 region has 15 residues. CDR1 and CDR2 (germline): MNHEY, SVGAGI. In nucleotides, the CDR3 is TGTGCCAGCAGTTACGACTCGTCAGGGGCCTATGGCTACACCTTC. The encoded protein is CASSYDSSGAYGYTF.

This chain uses TRBV13 with TRBJ2-1; D not certain. Germline CDR1 is PRHDT and CDR2 is FYEKMQ (reference sequence). Trimming stripped 5 bases from V and 4 bases from J, with 15 bases between. CDR3 length: 15 residues. The CDR3 spells CASSTSPPGYNEQFF. In nucleotides, the CDR3 is TGTGCCAGCAGCACCTCTCCCCCAGGTTACAATGAGCAGTTCTTC.

CDR3 bases: TGTGCCAGCAGCTTCAACTCCTACAATGAGCAGTTCTTC. Amino acid sequence: CASSFNSYNEQFF. The chain carries TRBV5-8 and TRBJ2-1, with no clear D. The ends were cut back, 2 bases at V and 0 bases at J, with 3 bases in the middle. Germline CDR1 is SGHTS and CDR2 is YDEGEE. This CDR3 is built from 13 residues.

This rearrangement joins TRBV9 to TRBJ1-3; tentative D call: TRBD1 (5 bases). Trimming cost V 3 bases and J 0 bases, with 13 bases left between them. This CDR3 contains 16 residues. Germline V CDR1 and CDR2: SGDLS, YYNGEE. The CDR3 nucleotides read TGTGCCAGCAGCGCATTAGGGACTACCTCTGGAAACACCATATATTTT. Encoded protein: CASSALGTTSGNTIYF.

DNA for the CDR3: TGTGCCAGCAGCGTCAGCGGGGGGGCCCGTAATGAGCAGTTCTTC. Encoded protein: CASSVSGGARNEQFF. This rearrangement joins TRBV7-9 to TRBJ2-1, with 10 bases fitting TRBD2. The V segment lost 5 bases and the J segment 7 bases; nucleotides outside the gene matches: 8. Germline CDR1 SEHNR, CDR2 FQNEAQ (reference sequence). The CDR3 runs to 15 residues. The whole variable domain, remainder taken from reference TRBV7-9 and TRBJ2-1, is DTGVSQNPRHKITKRGQNVTFRCDPISEHNRLYWYRQTLGQGPEFLTYFQNEAQLEKSRLLSDRFSAERPKGSFSTLEIQRTEQGDSAMYLCASSVSGGARNEQFFGPGTRLTVL.

The chain has TRBV10-3 and TRBJ1-1; 8 nucleotides align to TRBD1. Losses at the gene ends were 9 bases for V and 5 bases for J; bases not matched to a gene: 8. The CDR3 covers 13 residues. Germline V lookup: CDR1 ENHRY, CDR2 SYGVKD. The CDR3 protein is CAITRGLGTEAFF. CDR3 in DNA: TGTGCCATTACCAGGGGGCTAGGGACTGAAGCTTTCTTT.

The CDR3 bases are TGTGCCAGCAGCCTGGGACAGCCCAATGAGCAGTTCTTC. This gives the protein CASSLGQPNEQFF. The rearrangement links TRBV11-2 to TRBJ2-1; 7 positions agree with TRBD1. V gave up 5 bases and J gave up 6 bases; unmatched junction bases: 4. The CDR3 covers 13 residues. Germline V gene lookup returns CDR1 SGHAT and CDR2 FQNNGV.

This sequence joins TRBV5-1 and TRBJ1-1, with a possible D match to TRBD1 (6 bases). Trimming took off 4 bases at V and 4 bases at J, with 17 bases between the two ends. The CDR3 is 15 amino acids. Germline V gene sequence: CDR1 SGHRS, CDR2 YFSETQ. The chain's CDR3 is CASSPSVGGPTEAFF. In nucleotides, the CDR3 is TGCGCCAGCAGCCCCTCTGTCGGGGGGCCCACTGAAGCTTTCTTT.

The CDR3 loop is CASRGQQGNYGYTF. CDR3 DNA: TGTGCCAGCAGGGGACAACAGGGGAACTATGGCTACACCTTC. The V call is TRBV6-1, the J call TRBJ1-2; 7 bases agree with TRBD1. Germline V gene lookup returns CDR1 MNHNS and CDR2 SASEGT. With 6 bases clipped from V and 2 bases from J, the junction kept 6 bases outside the gene matches. The CDR3 has 14 residues.

This clone showed up just a few times. The chain couples TRBV5-1 to TRBJ1-4; 7 bases align to TRBD1. V lost 3 bases, J lost 5 bases, and 4 bases stayed unmatched. In germline, CDR1 is SGHRS, CDR2 YFSETQ. The CDR3 runs 14 residues. The CDR3 is CASSYGDRNEKLFF. The CDR3 DNA is TGCGCCAGCAGCTACGGGGACAGAAATGAAAAACTGTTTTTT.